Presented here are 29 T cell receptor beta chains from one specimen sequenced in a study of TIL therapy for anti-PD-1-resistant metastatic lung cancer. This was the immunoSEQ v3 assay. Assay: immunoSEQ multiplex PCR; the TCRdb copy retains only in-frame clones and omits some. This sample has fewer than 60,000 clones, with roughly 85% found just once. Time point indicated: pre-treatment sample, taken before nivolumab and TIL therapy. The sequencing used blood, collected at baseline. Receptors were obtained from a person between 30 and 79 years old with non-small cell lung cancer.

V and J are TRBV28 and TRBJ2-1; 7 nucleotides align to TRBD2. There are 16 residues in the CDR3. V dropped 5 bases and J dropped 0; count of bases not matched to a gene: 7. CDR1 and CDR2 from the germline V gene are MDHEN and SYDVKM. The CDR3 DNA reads TGTGCCAGCAGTACTCCTAGCGGAAGCTCCTACAATGAGCAGTTCTTC. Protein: CASSTPSGSSYNEQFF.

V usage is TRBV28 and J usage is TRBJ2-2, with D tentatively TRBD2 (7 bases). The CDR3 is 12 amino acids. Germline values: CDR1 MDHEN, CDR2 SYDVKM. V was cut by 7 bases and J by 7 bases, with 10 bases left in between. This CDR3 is CASNREGGELFF. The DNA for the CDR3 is TGTGCCAGCAACAGGGAGGGCGGGGAGCTGTTTTTT.

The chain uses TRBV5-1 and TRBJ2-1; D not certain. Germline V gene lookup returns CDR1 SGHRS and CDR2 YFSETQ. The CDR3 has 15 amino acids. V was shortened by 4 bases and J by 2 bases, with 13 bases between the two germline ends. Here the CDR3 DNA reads TGCGCCAGCAGCCTTGGGTTTTCCCCCTACAATGAGCAGTTCTTC. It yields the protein CASSLGFSPYNEQFF.

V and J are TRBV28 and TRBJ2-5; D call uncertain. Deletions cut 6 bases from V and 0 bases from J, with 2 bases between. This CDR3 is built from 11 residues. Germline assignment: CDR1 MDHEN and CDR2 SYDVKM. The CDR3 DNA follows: TGTGCCAGCAGGAACCAAGAGACCCAGTACTTC. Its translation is CASRNQETQYF.

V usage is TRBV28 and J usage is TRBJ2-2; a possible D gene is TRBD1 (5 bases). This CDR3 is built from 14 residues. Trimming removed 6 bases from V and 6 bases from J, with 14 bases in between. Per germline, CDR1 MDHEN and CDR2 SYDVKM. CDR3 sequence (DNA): TGTGCCAGCAGCCCCAAGGGGTACCCCGGGGAGCTGTTTTTT. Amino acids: CASSPKGYPGELFF.

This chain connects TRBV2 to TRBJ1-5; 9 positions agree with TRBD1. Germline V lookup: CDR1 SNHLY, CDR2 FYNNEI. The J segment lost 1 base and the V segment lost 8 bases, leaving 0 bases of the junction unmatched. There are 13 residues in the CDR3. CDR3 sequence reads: CASDRGSNQPQHF. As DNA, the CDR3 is TGTGCCAGCGACAGGGGGAGCAATCAGCCCCAGCATTTT.

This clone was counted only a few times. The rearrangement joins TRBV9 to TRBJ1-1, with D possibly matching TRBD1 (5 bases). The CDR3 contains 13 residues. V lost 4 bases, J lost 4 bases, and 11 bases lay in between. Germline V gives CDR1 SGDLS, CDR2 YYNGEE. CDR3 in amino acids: CASSISGTTEAFF. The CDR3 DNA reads TGTGCCAGCAGCATATCCGGGACCACTGAAGCTTTCTTT.

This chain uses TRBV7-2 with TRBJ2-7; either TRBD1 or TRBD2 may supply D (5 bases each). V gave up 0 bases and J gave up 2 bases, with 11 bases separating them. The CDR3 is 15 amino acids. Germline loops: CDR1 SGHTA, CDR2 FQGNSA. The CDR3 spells CASSLARDPAYEQYF. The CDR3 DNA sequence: TGTGCCAGCAGCTTAGCCCGGGACCCCGCCTACGAGCAGTACTTC.

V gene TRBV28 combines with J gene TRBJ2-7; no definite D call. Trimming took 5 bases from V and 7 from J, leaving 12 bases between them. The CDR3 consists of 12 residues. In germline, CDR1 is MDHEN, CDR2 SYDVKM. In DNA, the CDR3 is TGTGCCAGCAGTCCGATGGGTGGAGAGCAGTACTTC. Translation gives CASSPMGGEQYF. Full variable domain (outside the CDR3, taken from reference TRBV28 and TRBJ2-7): DVKVTQSSRYLVKRTGEKVFLECVQDMDHENMFWYRQDPGLGLRLIYFSYDVKMKEKGDIPEGYSVSREKKERFSLILESASTNQTSMYLCASSPMGGEQYFGPGTRLTVT.

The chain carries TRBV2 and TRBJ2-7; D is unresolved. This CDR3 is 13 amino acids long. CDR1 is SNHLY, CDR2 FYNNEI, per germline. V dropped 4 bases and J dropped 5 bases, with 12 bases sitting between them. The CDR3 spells CASSGGRGNEQYF. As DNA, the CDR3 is TGTGCCAGCAGTGGGGGTCGAGGAAACGAGCAGTACTTC.

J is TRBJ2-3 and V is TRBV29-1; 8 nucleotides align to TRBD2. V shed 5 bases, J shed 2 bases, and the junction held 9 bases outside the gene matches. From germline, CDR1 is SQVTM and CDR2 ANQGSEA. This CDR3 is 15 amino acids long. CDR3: CSVFLLAEITDTQYF. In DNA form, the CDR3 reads TGCAGCGTTTTCTTACTAGCGGAAATCACAGATACGCAGTATTTT.

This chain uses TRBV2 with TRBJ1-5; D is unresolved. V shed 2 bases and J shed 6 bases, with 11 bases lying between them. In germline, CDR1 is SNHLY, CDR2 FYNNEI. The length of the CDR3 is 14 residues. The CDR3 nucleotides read TGTGCCAGCAGTGAAATGGAGGATAGTCAGCCCCAGCATTTT. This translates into CASSEMEDSQPQHF.

CDR3 sequence (DNA): TGTGCCAGCAGACCCCAGGCTAGCACAGATACGCAGTATTTT. It encodes CASRPQASTDTQYF. This chain links TRBV2 with TRBJ2-3; no reliable D call. Trimming took off 6 bases at V and 0 bases at J, with 10 bases between the two ends. The CDR3 has 14 amino acids. Germline assignment: CDR1 SNHLY and CDR2 FYNNEI.

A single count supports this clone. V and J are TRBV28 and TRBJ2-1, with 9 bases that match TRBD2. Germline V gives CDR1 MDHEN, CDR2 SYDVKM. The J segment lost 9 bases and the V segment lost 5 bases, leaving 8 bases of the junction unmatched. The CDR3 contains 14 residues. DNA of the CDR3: TGTGCCAGCAGTCCCCTGGCGGGGGGGGGTGAGCAGTTCTTC. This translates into CASSPLAGGGEQFF.

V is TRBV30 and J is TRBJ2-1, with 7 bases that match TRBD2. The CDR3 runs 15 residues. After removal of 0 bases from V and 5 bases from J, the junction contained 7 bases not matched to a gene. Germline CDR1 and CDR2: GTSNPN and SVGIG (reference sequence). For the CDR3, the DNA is TGTGCCTGGAGTGTACTTTGGACTAGGGACAATGAGCAGTTCTTC. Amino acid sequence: CAWSVLWTRDNEQFF.

This chain's CDR3 is CASSPGQGAFYGYTF. The DNA of the CDR3 is TGTGCCAGCAGCCCCGGACAGGGGGCGTTCTATGGCTACACCTTC. The chain joins TRBV7-2 to TRBJ1-2; 11 nucleotides match TRBD1. CDR3 length equals 15 residues. The junction had 6 bases not matched to a gene; V was cut back by 5 bases and J by 4 bases. Germline lookup yields CDR1 SGHTA and CDR2 FQGNSA.

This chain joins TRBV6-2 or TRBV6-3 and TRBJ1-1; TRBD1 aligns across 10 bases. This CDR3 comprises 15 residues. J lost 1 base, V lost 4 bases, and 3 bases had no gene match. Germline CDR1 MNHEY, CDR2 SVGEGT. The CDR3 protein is CASSWGQGSNTEAFF. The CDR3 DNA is TGTGCCAGCAGTTGGGGACAGGGGTCGAACACTGAAGCTTTCTTT.

The CDR3 region has the DNA TGTGCCAGCAGTCCGGGCAATGAGCAGTTCTTC. Its protein product is CASSPGNEQFF. The chain is built from TRBV6-5 and TRBJ2-1, with D unresolved. The CDR3 is made up of 11 amino acids. Trimming cost V 5 bases and J 6 bases, with 5 bases left between them. Germline values: CDR1 MNHEY, CDR2 SVGAGI.

The CDR3 DNA sequence: TGTGCCAGCAGTTACTCCCTAGCGGGCTATGAGCAGTTCTTC. Amino acid sequence: CASSYSLAGYEQFF. The V call is TRBV6-6, the J call TRBJ2-1, with TRBD2 identical over 8 bases. J lost 8 bases, V lost 0 bases, and 3 bases had no gene match. The CDR3 has 14 residues. Per the germline V gene, CDR1 is MNHNY and CDR2 is SVGAGI (reference sequence).

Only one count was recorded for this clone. CDR3 in amino acids: CASSYDGTPQNIQYF. Here the CDR3 DNA reads TGTGCCAGCAGCTACGACGGGACCCCCCAAAACATTCAGTACTTC. The chain employs TRBV7-2 and TRBJ2-4, with D perhaps assigned TRBD1 or TRBD2 (5 bases each). Trimming took 4 bases from V and 5 from J, leaving 15 bases between them. The CDR3 has 15 residues. Germline-derived CDR1 and CDR2 are SGHTA and FQGNSA. Variable domain in full (rest from reference TRBV7-2 and TRBJ2-4): GAGVSQSPSNKVTEKGKDVELRCDPISGHTALYWYRQSLGQGLEFLIYFQGNSAPDKSGLPSDRFSAERTGGSVSTLTIQRTQQEDSAVYLCASSYDGTPQNIQYFGAGTRLSVL.

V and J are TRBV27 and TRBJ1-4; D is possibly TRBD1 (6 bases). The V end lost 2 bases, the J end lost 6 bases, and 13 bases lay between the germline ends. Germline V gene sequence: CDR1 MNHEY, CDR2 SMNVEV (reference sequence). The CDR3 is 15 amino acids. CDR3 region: CASSLSQGWDEKLFF. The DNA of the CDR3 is TGTGCCAGCAGTTTAAGTCAGGGGTGGGATGAAAAACTGTTTTTT.

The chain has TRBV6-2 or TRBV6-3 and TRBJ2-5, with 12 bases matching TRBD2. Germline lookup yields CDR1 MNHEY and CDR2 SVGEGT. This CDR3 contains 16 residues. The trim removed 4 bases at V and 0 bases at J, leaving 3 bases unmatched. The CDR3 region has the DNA TGTGCCAGCAGTTCACGACTAGCGGGGGACCAAGAGACCCAGTACTTC. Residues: CASSSRLAGDQETQYF.

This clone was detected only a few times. CDR3 sequence reads: CASSDWGSLAEGGTGELFF. The CDR3, as DNA: TGTGCCAGCAGCGACTGGGGATCCCTAGCGGAGGGGGGCACCGGGGAGCTGTTTTTT. The chain combines TRBV11-3 with TRBJ2-2, with D tentatively TRBD2 (7 bases). CDR1 SGHNT and CDR2 YENEEA come from the germline V gene. CDR3 size: 19 residues. Trimming cost V 5 bases and J 4 bases, with 26 bases left between them.

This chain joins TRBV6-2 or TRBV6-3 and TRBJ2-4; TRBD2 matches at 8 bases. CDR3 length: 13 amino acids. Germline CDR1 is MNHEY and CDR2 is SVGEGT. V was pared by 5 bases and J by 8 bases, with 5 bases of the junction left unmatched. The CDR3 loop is CASSTGGVDIQYF. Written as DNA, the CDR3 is TGTGCCAGCAGTACCGGGGGGGTAGACATTCAGTACTTC.

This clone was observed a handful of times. The DNA of the CDR3 is TGTGCCAGCAGCTTAGGGACAGGGAATGACGATGAGCAGTTCTTC. As protein: CASSLGTGNDDEQFF. The chain carries TRBV5-6 and TRBJ2-1; 9 nucleotides align to TRBD1. The germline V gene encodes CDR1 SGHDT and CDR2 YYEEEE. After removal of 2 bases from V and 8 bases from J, the junction contained 8 bases not matched to a gene. The CDR3 is 15 amino acids.

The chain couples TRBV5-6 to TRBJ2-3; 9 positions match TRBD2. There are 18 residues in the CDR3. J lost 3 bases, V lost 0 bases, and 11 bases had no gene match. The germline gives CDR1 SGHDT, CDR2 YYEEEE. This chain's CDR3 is CASSLGSGSVYGTDTQYF. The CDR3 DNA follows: TGTGCCAGCAGCTTGGGTAGCGGGAGCGTATACGGGACAGATACGCAGTATTTT.

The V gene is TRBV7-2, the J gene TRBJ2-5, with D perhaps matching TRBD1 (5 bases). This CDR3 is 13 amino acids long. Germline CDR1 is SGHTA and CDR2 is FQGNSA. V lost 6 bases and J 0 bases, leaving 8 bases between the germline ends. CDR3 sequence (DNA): TGTGCCAGCAGACCAGGGTACCAAGAGACCCAGTACTTC. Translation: CASRPGYQETQYF.

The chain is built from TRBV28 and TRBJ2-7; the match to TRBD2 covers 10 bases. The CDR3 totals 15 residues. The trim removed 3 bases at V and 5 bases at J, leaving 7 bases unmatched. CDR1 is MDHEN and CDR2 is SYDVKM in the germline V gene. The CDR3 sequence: CASSFGEREGHEQYF. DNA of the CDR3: TGTGCCAGCAGTTTCGGGGAGCGGGAGGGCCACGAGCAGTACTTC.

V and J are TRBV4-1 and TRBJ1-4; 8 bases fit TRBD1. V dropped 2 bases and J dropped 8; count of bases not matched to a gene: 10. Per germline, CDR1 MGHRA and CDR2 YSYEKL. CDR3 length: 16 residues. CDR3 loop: CASSQPGQGFSEKLFF. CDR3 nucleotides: TGCGCCAGCAGCCAACCTGGACAGGGTTTTAGCGAAAAACTGTTTTTT.